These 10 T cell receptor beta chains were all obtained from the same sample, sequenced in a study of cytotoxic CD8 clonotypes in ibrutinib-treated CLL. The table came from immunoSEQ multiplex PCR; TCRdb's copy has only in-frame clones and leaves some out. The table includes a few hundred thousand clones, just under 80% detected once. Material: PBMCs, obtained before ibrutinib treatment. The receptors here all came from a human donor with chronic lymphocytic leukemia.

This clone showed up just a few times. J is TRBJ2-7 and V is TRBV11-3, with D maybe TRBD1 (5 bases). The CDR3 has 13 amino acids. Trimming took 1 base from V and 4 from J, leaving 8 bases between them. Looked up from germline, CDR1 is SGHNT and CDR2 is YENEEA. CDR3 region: CASSLGRQYEQYF. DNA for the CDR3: TGTGCCAGCAGCTTAGGAAGACAGTACGAGCAGTACTTC. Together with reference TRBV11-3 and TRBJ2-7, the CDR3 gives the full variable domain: EAGVVQSPRYKIIEKKQPVAFWCNPISGHNTLYWYLQNLGQGPELLIRYENEEAVDDSQLPKDRFSAERLKGVDSTLKIQPAELGDSAVYLCASSLGRQYEQYFGPGTRLTVT.

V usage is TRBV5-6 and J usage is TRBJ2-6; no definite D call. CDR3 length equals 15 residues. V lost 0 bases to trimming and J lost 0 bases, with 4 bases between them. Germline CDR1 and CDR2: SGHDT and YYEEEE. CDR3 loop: CASSLVLSGANVLTF. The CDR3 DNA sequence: TGTGCCAGCAGCTTGGTCCTCTCTGGGGCCAACGTCCTGACTTTC.

DNA for the CDR3: TGTGCCACTCGAAGCGGGAGTCAAGAGACCCAGTACTTC. It yields the protein CATRSGSQETQYF. The J gene is TRBJ2-5, the V gene TRBV21-1; TRBD2, the table's D call, was not compared with the DNA. TRBV21-1 is described as a pseudogene. The CDR3 totals 13 residues.

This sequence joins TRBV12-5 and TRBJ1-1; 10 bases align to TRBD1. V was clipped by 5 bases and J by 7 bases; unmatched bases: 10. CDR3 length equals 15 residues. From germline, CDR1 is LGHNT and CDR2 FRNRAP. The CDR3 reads CASGAGQGWSNEAFF. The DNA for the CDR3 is TGTGCTAGTGGTGCGGGACAGGGGTGGTCCAATGAAGCTTTCTTT.

The CDR3 reads CASSPYITSGNTIYF. In DNA, the CDR3 is TGTGCCAGCAGCCCGTACATCACTTCTGGAAACACCATATATTTT. V gene TRBV5-5 combines with J gene TRBJ1-3; D not resolved. The CDR3 is 15 residues long. Germline CDR1 SGHKS, CDR2 YYEKEE (reference sequence). Trimming pared 4 bases from V and 1 base from J, leaving 12 bases between.

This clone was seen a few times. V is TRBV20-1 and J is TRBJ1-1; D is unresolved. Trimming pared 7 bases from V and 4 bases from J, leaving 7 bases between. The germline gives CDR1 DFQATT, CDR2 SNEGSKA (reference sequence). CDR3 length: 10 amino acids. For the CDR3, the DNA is TGCAGTGTCGACCGCACTGAAGCTTTCTTT. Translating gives CSVDRTEAFF.

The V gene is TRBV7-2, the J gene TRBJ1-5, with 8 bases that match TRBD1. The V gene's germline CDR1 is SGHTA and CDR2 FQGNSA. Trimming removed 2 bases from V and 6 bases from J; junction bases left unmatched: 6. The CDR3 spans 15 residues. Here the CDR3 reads CASSLQGAGGQPQHF. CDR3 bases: TGTGCCAGCAGCTTACAGGGGGCCGGGGGTCAGCCCCAGCATTTT.

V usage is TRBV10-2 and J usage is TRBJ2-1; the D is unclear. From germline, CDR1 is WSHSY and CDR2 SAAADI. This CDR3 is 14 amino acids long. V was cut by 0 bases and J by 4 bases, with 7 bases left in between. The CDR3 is CASSESSPYNEQFF. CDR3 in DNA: TGCGCCAGCAGTGAGTCATCTCCGTACAATGAGCAGTTCTTC.

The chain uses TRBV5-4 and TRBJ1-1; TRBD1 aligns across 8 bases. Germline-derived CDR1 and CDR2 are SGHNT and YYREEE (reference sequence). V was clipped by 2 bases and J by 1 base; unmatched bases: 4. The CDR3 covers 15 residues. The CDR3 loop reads CASSFPGGENTEAFF. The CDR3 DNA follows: TGTGCCAGCAGCTTTCCAGGGGGCGAGAACACTGAAGCTTTCTTT.

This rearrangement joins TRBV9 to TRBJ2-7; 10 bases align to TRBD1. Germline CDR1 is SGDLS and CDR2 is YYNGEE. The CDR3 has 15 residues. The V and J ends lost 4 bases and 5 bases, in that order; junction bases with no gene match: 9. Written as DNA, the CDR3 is TGTGCCAGCAGCAGGACCGGGACAGGGGTTAACGAGCAGTACTTC. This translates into CASSRTGTGVNEQYF.